Presented here are 21 T cell receptor beta chains from one specimen sequenced in a study of blood T cell repertoires in COVID-19. Using immunoSEQ multiplex PCR, the repertoire was profiled, and TCRdb retains in-frame clones only, with some absent. The sample shows over 400,000 clones, 86% of them seen only once. The specimen sequenced was peripheral blood. The receptors shown here come from a woman in her 30s with active or convalescent COVID-19.

The chain joins TRBV29-1 to TRBJ2-3, with TRBD2 identical over 9 bases. V was pared by 2 bases and J by 1 base, with 1 base of the junction left unmatched. The CDR3 is made up of 14 amino acids. CDR1 SQVTM and CDR2 ANQGSEA come from the germline V gene. The CDR3 DNA follows: TGCAGCGTTGAATCTAGCGGGGGCACAGATACGCAGTATTTT. The encoded protein is CSVESSGGTDTQYF.

This clone has more than one count but fewer than ten. The rearrangement links TRBV5-4 to TRBJ1-2, with a weak D call TRBD1 (6 bases). Trimming stripped 3 bases from V and 4 bases from J, with 19 bases between. The CDR3 consists of 16 residues. Per the germline V gene, CDR1 is SGHNT and CDR2 is YYREEE (reference sequence). CDR3 protein: CASSSAPGDRGYGYTF. CDR3 nucleotide sequence: TGTGCCAGCAGCTCGGCCCCAGGGGATAGGGGCTATGGCTACACCTTC. Complete variable domain (other parts from reference TRBV5-4 and TRBJ1-2): ETGVTQSPTHLIKTRGQQVTLRCSSQSGHNTVSWYQQALGQGPQFIFQYYREEENGRGNFPPRFSGLQFPNYSSELNVNALELDDSALYLCASSSAPGDRGYGYTFGSGTRLTVV.

This chain connects TRBV18 to TRBJ2-3; 9 bases agree with TRBD2. The germline gives CDR1 KGHSH, CDR2 LQKENI. Losses at the gene ends were 0 bases for V and 4 bases for J; bases not matched to a gene: 17. This CDR3 comprises 20 residues. The CDR3 region is CASSPPVGSGGRKGPDTQYF. DNA for the CDR3: TGTGCCAGCTCACCACCGGTCGGTAGCGGGGGCCGGAAAGGACCAGATACGCAGTATTTT.

CDR3 region: CATSRDLGLSNNQPQHF. The DNA of the CDR3 is TGTGCCACCAGCAGAGATTTGGGGCTCTCGAACAATCAGCCCCAGCATTTT. The chain couples TRBV15 to TRBJ1-5; D is perhaps TRBD1 (5 bases). Looked up from germline, CDR1 is LNHNV and CDR2 is YYDKDF (reference sequence). Between the trimmed V and J ends, which lost 0 bases and 3 bases, there was a span of 15 bases. CDR3 length equals 17 residues.

The V and J genes are TRBV7-6 and TRBJ2-5; D call uncertain. The CDR3 spans 16 residues. V lost 1 base to trimming and J lost 3 bases, with 15 bases between them. The germline gives CDR1 SGHVS, CDR2 FNYEAQ. The CDR3 loop is CASSLGPRLIKETQYF. In DNA, the CDR3 is TGTGCCAGCAGCTTAGGTCCGAGGTTGATCAAAGAGACCCAGTACTTC.

This clone appeared once. The chain uses TRBV7-2 and TRBJ1-3; D gene ambiguous. The CDR3 is 14 amino acids. The germline V gene has CDR1 SGHTA and CDR2 FQGNSA. Trimming took 1 base from V and 4 from J, leaving 8 bases between them. The DNA of the CDR3 is TGTGCCAGCAGCTTAGGGGAGCCGGGAAACACCATATATTTT. Protein sequence: CASSLGEPGNTIYF.

The V call is TRBV10-1, the J call TRBJ2-6; TRBD2 matches at 13 bases. Looked up from germline, CDR1 is WNHNN and CDR2 is SYGVQD (reference sequence). CDR3 size: 17 residues. V lost 6 bases, J lost 3 bases, and 5 bases stayed unmatched. The CDR3 is CASSAGTSGNGANVLTF. The CDR3 DNA reads as TGCGCCAGCAGCGCCGGGACTAGCGGGAATGGGGCCAACGTCCTGACTTTC.

The chain employs TRBV6-4 and TRBJ1-1; D uncertain. The germline gives CDR1 MRHNA, CDR2 SNTAGT. This CDR3 region has 14 residues. Trimming left V 3 bases short and J 4 bases short, with 12 bases between. CDR3 loop: CASSDQVSGTEAFF. The CDR3 coding sequence is TGTGCCAGCAGTGATCAGGTTTCAGGCACTGAAGCTTTCTTT.

This clone was detected ten times or more. This chain links TRBV29-1 with TRBJ2-2; tentatively, D is TRBD1 (6 bases). The CDR3 sequence is 13 residues long. Trimming took 7 bases from V and 0 from J, leaving 9 bases between them. Per germline, CDR1 SQVTM and CDR2 ANQGSEA. The CDR3 sequence: CSGGQPNTGELFF. In DNA form, the CDR3 reads TGCAGCGGTGGACAGCCGAACACCGGGGAGCTGTTTTTT.

The chain combines TRBV7-2 with TRBJ1-1; 10 positions match TRBD1. V was clipped by 4 bases and J by 8 bases; unmatched bases: 10. CDR3 length equals 15 residues. Germline V lookup: CDR1 SGHTA, CDR2 FQGNSA. CDR3 coding DNA: TGTGCCAGCAGCTATAAGACAGGGGGCGCTTCGGAAGCTTTCTTT. Its translation is CASSYKTGGASEAFF.

This chain joins TRBV19 and TRBJ2-2; a possible D gene is TRBD2 (6 bases). The CDR3 sequence is 17 residues long. The germline V gene encodes CDR1 LNHDA and CDR2 SQIVND (reference sequence). V gave up 0 bases and J gave up 3 bases, with 14 bases separating them. CDR3 loop: CASSIEPPGVYTGELFF. In DNA, the CDR3 is TGTGCCAGTAGTATAGAGCCCCCGGGAGTGTACACCGGGGAGCTGTTTTTT.

The rearrangement joins TRBV7-2 to TRBJ1-1; 10 positions match TRBD1. The germline V gene encodes CDR1 SGHTA and CDR2 FQGNSA. The CDR3 loop spans 16 amino acids. J was trimmed by 7 bases and V by 5 bases; bases with no gene match: 13. In nucleotides, the CDR3 is TGTGCCAGCAGCCCCTACTTGGGACAGGGGAAAGGTGAAGCTTTCTTT. It encodes CASSPYLGQGKGEAFF.

V usage is TRBV18 and J usage is TRBJ1-1; no clear D gene. The length of the CDR3 is 14 residues. Germline CDR1 and CDR2: KGHSH and LQKENI. Trimming took 2 bases from V and 1 from J, leaving 8 bases between them. The CDR3 coding sequence is TGTGCCAGCTCACCATTAGACAAGAACACTGAAGCTTTCTTT. The encoded protein is CASSPLDKNTEAFF.

The chain employs TRBV5-1 and TRBJ2-2; TRBD1 is a possible D gene (5 bases). Trimming stripped 0 bases from V and 4 bases from J, with 10 bases between. The germline CDR1 and CDR2 sequences are SGHRS and YFSETQ. This CDR3 is 15 amino acids long. CDR3 sequence: CASSLGQGGTGELFF. The DNA of the CDR3 is TGCGCCAGCAGCTTGGGTCAGGGCGGCACCGGGGAGCTGTTTTTT.

The chain has TRBV11-2 and TRBJ1-6, with unresolved D. The CDR3 totals 16 residues. Trimming pared 5 bases from V and 9 bases from J, leaving 20 bases between. The germline V gene encodes CDR1 SGHAT and CDR2 FQNNGV. The CDR3 DNA reads as TGTGCCAGCAGCCCTAGCGCCGCCAGGATGGGTTCACCCCTCCACTTT. Translated, it gives CASSPSAARMGSPLHF.

The chain joins TRBV6-6 to TRBJ1-3; D is perhaps TRBD1 (5 bases). The germline gives CDR1 MNHNY, CDR2 SVGAGI (reference sequence). The CDR3 contains 17 residues. Trimming removed 5 bases at V and 3 bases at J, with 20 bases between. For the CDR3, the DNA is TGTGCCAGCAGTCCCACCGGACAACTTTTTTATGGAAACACCATATATTTT. This sequence encodes CASSPTGQLFYGNTIYF.

V is TRBV18 and J is TRBJ2-3; 11 bases map to TRBD2. The CDR3 has 16 amino acids. The J segment lost 6 bases and the V segment lost 5 bases, leaving 10 bases of the junction unmatched. Per germline, CDR1 KGHSH and CDR2 LQKENI. The CDR3 here is CASSSLAGGQKDTQYF. Written as DNA, the CDR3 is TGTGCCAGCTCATCTTTAGCGGGGGGGCAAAAGGATACGCAGTATTTT.

This chain uses TRBV2 with TRBJ2-5, with 10 bases identical to TRBD1. The CDR3 is made up of 16 amino acids. V shed 4 bases and J 3 bases; nucleotides not matched to a gene: 8. Germline V gene data show CDR1 as SNHLY and CDR2 as FYNNEI. The chain's CDR3 is CASSGGDRGPEETQYF. The DNA for the CDR3 is TGTGCCAGCAGTGGTGGGGACAGGGGACCCGAAGAGACCCAGTACTTC.

This clone was counted between two and nine times. The identical CDR3 is also encoded by other nucleotide sequences in the sample. V and J are TRBV6-5 and TRBJ1-2; unclear D gene. The length of the CDR3 is 14 residues. The V end was cut by 0 bases, the J end by 4 bases, with 9 bases between. The germline CDR1 and CDR2 sequences are MNHEY and SVGAGI. CDR3 protein: CASSYSAGGYGYTF. The CDR3 DNA sequence: TGTGCCAGCAGTTACTCGGCGGGAGGCTATGGCTACACCTTC.

The chain has TRBV5-1 and TRBJ2-1; 9 bases map to TRBD2. Germline CDR1 reads SGHRS; CDR2 reads YFSETQ. The J segment lost 4 bases and the V segment lost 2 bases, leaving 13 bases of the junction unmatched. The CDR3 contains 18 residues. As DNA, the CDR3 is TGCGCCAGCAGCTTATCCCCTTTGATTAGCGGGGGTTACAATGAGCAGTTCTTC. Translation: CASSLSPLISGGYNEQFF.

The J gene is TRBJ1-4, the V gene TRBV20-1; unclear D gene. The V and J ends lost 3 bases and 0 bases respectively, with 8 bases between them. CDR3 length equals 14 residues. Germline V gene lookup returns CDR1 DFQATT and CDR2 SNEGSKA (reference sequence). CDR3 amino acids: CSASTATTNEKLFF. The CDR3 DNA sequence: TGCAGTGCTAGTACAGCTACAACTAATGAAAAACTGTTTTTT.